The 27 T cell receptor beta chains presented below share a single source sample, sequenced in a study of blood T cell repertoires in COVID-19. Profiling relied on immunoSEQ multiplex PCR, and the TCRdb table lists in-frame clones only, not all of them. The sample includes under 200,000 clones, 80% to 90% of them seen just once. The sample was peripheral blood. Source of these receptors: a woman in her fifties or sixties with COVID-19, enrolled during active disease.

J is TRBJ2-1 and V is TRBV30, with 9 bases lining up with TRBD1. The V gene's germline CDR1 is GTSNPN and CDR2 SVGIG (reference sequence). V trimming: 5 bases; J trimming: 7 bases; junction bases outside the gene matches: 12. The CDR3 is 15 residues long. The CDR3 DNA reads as TGTGCCTGGCGCTCGGGACAGGGAAAATGGAATGAGCAGTTCTTC. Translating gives CAWRSGQGKWNEQFF.

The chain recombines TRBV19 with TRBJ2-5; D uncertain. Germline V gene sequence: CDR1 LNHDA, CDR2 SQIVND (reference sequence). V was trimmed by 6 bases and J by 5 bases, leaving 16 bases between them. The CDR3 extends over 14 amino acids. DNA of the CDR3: TGTGCCAGTAGACCAATGGCCGCGGCGGAGACCCAGTACTTC. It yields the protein CASRPMAAAETQYF.

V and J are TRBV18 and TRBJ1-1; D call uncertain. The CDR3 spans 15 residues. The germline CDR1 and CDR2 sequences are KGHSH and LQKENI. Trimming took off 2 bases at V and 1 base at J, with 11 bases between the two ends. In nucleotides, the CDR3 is TGTGCCAGCTCACCAGGGAGAGCGGCGAACACTGAAGCTTTCTTT. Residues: CASSPGRAANTEAFF. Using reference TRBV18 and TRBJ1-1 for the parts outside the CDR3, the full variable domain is NAGVMQNPRHLVRRRGQEARLRCSPMKGHSHVYWYRQLPEEGLKFMVYLQKENIIDESGMPKERFSAEFPKEGPSILRIQQVVRGDSAAYFCASSPGRAANTEAFFGQGTRLTVV.

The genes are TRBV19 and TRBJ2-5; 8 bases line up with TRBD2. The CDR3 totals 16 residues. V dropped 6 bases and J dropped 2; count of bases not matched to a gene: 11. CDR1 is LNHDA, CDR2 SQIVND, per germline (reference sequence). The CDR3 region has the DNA TGTGCCAGTAGCCCTTTAGGGGCTAGCGGGCAAGAGACCCAGTACTTC. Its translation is CASSPLGASGQETQYF.

The CDR3 loop reads CASRRLNQPQHF. The CDR3 coding sequence is TGTGCCAGCAGGCGGCTCAATCAGCCCCAGCATTTT. The V gene is TRBV2, the J gene TRBJ1-5; D unclear. Germline CDR1 and CDR2: SNHLY and FYNNEI. V was cut by 6 bases and J by 3 bases, with 6 bases left in between. The CDR3 totals 12 residues.

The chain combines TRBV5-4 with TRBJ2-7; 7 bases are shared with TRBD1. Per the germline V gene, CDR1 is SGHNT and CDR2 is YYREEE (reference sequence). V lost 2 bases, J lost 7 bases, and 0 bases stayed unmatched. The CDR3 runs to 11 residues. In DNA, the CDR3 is TGTGCCAGCAGCTTACAGGGGGAGCAGTACTTC. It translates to CASSLQGEQYF.

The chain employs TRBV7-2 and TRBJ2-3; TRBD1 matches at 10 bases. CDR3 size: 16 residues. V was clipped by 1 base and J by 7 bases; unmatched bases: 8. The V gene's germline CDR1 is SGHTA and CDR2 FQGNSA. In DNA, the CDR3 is TGTGCCAGCAGCTTAGTCTACGGGGGACAGGGGAATACGCAGTATTTT. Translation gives CASSLVYGGQGNTQYF.

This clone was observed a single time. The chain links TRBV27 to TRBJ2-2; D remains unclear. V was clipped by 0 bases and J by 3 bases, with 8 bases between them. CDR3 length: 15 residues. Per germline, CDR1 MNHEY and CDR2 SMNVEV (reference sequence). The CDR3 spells CASSLSDKYTGELFF. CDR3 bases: TGTGCCAGCAGTTTATCCGACAAGTACACCGGGGAGCTGTTTTTT.

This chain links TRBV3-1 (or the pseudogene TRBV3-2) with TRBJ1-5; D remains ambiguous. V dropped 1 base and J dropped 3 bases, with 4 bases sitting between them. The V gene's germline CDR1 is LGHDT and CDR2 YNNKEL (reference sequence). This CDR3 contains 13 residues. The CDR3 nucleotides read TGTGCCAGCAGCCAAGGGCCCAATCAGCCCCAGCATTTT. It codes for CASSQGPNQPQHF.

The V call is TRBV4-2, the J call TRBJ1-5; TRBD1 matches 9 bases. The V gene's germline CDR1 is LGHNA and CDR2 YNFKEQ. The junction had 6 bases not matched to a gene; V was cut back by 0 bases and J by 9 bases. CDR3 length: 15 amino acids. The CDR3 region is CASSQDTGGSRPQHF. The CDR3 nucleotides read TGTGCCAGCAGCCAAGATACAGGGGGCTCACGGCCCCAGCATTTT.

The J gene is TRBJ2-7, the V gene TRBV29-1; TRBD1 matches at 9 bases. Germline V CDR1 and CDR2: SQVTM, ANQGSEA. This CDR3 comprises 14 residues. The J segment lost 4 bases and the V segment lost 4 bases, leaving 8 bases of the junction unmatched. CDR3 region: CSVVAQTGGYEQYF. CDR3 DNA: TGCAGCGTTGTAGCCCAGACAGGGGGTTACGAGCAGTACTTC.

The CDR3 sequence is CASSQPGTGNSGNTIYF. The CDR3 region has the DNA TGCGCCAGCAGTCAACCAGGGACAGGCAACTCTGGAAACACCATATATTTT. The rearrangement links TRBV23-1 to TRBJ1-3, with 8 bases lining up with TRBD1. TRBV23-1 is labeled an ORF, and its function is uncertain. CDR3 length equals 17 residues. J gave up 0 bases and V 2 bases, and 6 bases lay outside the gene matches.

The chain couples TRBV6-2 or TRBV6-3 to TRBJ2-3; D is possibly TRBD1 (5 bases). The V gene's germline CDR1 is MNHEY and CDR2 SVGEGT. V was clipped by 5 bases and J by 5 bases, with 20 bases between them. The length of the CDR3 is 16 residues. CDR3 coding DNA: TGTGCCAGCAGTCCAATGGTGGGGCGACCCTTAGATACGCAGTATTTT. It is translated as CASSPMVGRPLDTQYF.

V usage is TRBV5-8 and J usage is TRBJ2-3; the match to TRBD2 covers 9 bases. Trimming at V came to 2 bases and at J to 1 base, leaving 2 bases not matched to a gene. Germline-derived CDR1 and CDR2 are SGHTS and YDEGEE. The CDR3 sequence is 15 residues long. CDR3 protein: CASSLAGGRTDTQYF. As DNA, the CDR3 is TGTGCCAGCAGCTTAGCGGGGGGCCGCACAGATACGCAGTATTTT.

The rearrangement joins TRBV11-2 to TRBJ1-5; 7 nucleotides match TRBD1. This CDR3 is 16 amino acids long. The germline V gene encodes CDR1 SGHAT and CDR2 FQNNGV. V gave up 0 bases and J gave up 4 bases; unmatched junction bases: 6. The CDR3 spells CASSLEPGQLNQPQHF. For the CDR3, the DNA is TGTGCCAGCAGCTTAGAACCGGGACAGCTTAATCAGCCCCAGCATTTT. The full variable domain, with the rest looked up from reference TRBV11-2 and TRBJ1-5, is EAGVAQSPRYKIIEKRQSVAFWCNPISGHATLYWYQQILGQGPKLLIQFQNNGVVDDSQLPKDRFSAERLKGVDSTLKIQPAKLEDSAVYLCASSLEPGQLNQPQHFGDGTRLSIL.

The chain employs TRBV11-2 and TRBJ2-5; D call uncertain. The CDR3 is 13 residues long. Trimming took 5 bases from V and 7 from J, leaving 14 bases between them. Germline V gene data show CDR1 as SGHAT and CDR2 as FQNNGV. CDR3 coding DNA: TGTGCCAGCAGCCGTACTCGTTCGGGGACCCAGTACTTC. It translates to CASSRTRSGTQYF.

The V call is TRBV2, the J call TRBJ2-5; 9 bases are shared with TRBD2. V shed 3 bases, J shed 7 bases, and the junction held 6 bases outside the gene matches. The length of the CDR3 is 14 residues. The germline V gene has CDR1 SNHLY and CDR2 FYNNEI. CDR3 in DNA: TGTGCCAGCAGTGAGAGTAGCGGGGGAGGGACCCAGTACTTC. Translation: CASSESSGGGTQYF. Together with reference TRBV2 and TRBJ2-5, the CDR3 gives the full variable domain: EPEVTQTPSHQVTQMGQEVILRCVPISNHLYFYWYRQILGQKVEFLVSFYNNEISEKSEIFDDQFSVERPDGSNFTLKIRSTKLEDSAMYFCASSESSGGGTQYFGPGTRLLVL.

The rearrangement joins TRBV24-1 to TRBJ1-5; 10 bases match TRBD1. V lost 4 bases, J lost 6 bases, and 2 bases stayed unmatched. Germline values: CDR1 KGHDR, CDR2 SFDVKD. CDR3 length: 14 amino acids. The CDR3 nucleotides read TGTGCCACCAGTGAGGGGACAGGGGTTCAGCCCCAGCATTTT. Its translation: CATSEGTGVQPQHF.

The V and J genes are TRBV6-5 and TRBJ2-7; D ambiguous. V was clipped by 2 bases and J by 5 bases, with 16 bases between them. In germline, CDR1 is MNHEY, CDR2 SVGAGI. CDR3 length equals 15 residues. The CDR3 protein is CASSYEVAVRDEQYF. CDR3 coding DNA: TGTGCCAGCAGTTACGAAGTGGCGGTCCGGGACGAGCAGTACTTC.

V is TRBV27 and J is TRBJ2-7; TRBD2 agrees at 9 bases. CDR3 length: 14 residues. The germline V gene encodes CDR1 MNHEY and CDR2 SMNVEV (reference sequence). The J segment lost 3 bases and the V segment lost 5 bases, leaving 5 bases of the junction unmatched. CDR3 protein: CASSVSGGVYEQYF. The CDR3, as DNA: TGTGCCAGCAGTGTTAGCGGGGGTGTCTACGAGCAGTACTTC.

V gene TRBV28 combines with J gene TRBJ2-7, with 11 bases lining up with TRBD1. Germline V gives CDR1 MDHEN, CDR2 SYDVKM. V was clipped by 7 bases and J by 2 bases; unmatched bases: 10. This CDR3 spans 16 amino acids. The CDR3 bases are TGTGCCAGCACTACACCGGGACAGGGGGTCCCCTACGAGCAGTACTTC. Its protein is CASTTPGQGVPYEQYF.

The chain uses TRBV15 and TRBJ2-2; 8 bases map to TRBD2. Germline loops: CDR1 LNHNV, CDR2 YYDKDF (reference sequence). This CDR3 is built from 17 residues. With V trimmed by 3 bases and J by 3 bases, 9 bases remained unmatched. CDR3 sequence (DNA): TGTGCCACCAGCAGCGGAGTAGCGGGGCTTTACACCGGGGAGCTGTTTTTT. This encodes CATSSGVAGLYTGELFF.

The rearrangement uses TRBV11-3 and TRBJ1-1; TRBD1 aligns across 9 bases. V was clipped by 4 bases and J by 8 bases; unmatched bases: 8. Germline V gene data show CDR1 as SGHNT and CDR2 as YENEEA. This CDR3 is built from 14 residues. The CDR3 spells CASSSQGARVEAFF. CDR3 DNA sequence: TGTGCCAGCAGCTCACAGGGGGCGAGGGTAGAAGCTTTCTTT.

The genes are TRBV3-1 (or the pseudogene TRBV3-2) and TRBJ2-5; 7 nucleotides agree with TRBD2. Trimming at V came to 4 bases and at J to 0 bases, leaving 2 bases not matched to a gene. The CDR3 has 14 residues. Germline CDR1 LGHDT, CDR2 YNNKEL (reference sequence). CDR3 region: CASSRRGNQETQYF. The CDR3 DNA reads TGTGCCAGCAGCCGGCGGGGGAACCAAGAGACCCAGTACTTC.

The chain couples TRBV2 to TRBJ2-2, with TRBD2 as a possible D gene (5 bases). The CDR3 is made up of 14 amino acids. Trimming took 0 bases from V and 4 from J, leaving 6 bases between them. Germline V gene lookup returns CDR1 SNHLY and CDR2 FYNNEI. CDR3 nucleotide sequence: TGTGCCAGCAGTGAAGCGGCGGGCACCGGGGAGCTGTTTTTT. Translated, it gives CASSEAAGTGELFF.

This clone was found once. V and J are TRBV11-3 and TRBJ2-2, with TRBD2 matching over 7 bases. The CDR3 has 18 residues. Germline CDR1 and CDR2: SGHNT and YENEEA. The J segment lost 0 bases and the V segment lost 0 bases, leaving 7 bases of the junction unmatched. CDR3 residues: CASSLEAGYKPNTGELFF. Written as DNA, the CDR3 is TGTGCCAGCAGCTTAGAAGCGGGATACAAACCGAACACCGGGGAGCTGTTTTTT.

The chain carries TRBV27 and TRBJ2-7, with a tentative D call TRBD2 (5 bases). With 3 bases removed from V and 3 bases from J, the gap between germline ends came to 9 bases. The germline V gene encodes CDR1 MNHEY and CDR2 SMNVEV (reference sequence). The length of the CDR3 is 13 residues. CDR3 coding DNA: TGTGCCAGCAGTTTTTCGGGGAGCTACGAGCAGTACTTC. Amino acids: CASSFSGSYEQYF.